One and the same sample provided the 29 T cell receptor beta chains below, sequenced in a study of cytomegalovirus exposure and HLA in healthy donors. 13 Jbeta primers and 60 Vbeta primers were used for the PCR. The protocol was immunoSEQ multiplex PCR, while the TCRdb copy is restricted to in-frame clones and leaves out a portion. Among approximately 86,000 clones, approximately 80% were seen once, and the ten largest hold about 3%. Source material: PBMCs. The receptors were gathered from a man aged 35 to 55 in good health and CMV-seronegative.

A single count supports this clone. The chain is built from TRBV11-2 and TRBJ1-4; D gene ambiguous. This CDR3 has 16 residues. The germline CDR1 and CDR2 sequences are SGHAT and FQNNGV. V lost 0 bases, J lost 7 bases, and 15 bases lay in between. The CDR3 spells CASSLDHTVGSEKLFF. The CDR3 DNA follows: TGTGCCAGCAGCTTAGACCACACGGTGGGGAGTGAAAAACTGTTTTTT.

CDR3 amino acids: CASSENRMFGEKLFF. The CDR3 nucleotides are TGTGCCAGCAGTGAAAATCGCATGTTCGGTGAAAAACTGTTTTTT. This chain uses TRBV6-1 with TRBJ1-4; unclear D gene. Germline V gives CDR1 MNHNS, CDR2 SASEGT. The V and J ends lost 2 bases and 7 bases respectively, with 14 bases between them. The CDR3 totals 15 residues.

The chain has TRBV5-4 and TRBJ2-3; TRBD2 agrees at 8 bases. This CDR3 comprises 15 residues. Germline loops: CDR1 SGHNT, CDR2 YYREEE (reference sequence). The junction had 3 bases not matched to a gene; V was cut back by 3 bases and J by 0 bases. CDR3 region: CASSSGLASTDTQYF. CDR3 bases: TGTGCCAGCAGCTCAGGACTAGCTAGCACAGATACGCAGTATTTT.

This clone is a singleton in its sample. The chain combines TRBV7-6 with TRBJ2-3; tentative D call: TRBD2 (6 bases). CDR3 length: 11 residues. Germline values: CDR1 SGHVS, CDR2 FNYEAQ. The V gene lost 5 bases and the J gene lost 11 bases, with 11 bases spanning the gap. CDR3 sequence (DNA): TGTGCCAGCAGCCGGGACTTCGAGCAGTATTTT. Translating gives CASSRDFEQYF.

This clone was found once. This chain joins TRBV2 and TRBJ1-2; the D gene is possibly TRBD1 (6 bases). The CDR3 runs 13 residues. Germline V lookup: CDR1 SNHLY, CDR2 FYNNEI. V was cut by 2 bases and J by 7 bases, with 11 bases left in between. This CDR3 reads CASSESGGGGYTF. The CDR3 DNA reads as TGTGCCAGCAGTGAATCGGGGGGCGGTGGCTACACCTTC.

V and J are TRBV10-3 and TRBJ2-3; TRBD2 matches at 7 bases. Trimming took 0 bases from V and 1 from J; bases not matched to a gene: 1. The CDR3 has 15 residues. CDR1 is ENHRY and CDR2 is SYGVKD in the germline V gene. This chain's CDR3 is CAISESRGGTDTQYF. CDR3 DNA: TGTGCCATCAGTGAGTCTCGGGGGGGCACAGATACGCAGTATTTT.

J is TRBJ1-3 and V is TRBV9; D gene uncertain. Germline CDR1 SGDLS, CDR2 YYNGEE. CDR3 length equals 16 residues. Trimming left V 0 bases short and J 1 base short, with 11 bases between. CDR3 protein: CASSVGAASSGNTIYF. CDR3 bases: TGTGCCAGCAGCGTAGGGGCAGCCAGTTCTGGAAACACCATATATTTT.

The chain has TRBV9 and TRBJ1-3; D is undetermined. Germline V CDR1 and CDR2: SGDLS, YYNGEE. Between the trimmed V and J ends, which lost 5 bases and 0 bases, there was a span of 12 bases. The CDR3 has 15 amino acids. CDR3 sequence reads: CASSLSGFSGNTIYF. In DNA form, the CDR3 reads TGTGCCAGCAGTTTATCGGGTTTCTCTGGAAACACCATATATTTT.

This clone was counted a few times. CDR3 sequence reads: CASSVQGSGNTIYF. CDR3 DNA: TGTGCCAGCAGTGTACAGGGTTCCGGAAACACCATATATTTT. V usage is TRBV6-5 and J usage is TRBJ1-3, with D maybe TRBD1 (6 bases). The ends were cut back, 5 bases at V and 4 bases at J, with 12 bases in the middle. The CDR3 sequence is 14 residues long. Germline-derived CDR1 and CDR2 are MNHEY and SVGAGI.

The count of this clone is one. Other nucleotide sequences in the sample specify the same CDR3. The CDR3 coding sequence is TGCGCCAGCAGCCAAGATCGTCTTGGCGAGACCCAGTACTTC. This translates into CASSQDRLGETQYF. The chain combines TRBV4-1 with TRBJ2-5; D uncertain. Germline CDR1 and CDR2: MGHRA and YSYEKL. V lost 0 bases and J lost 5, with 10 bases in between. The CDR3 totals 14 residues.

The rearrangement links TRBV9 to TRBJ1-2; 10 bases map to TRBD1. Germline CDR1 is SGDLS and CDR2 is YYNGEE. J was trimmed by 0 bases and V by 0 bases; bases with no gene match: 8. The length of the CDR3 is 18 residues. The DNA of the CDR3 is TGTGCCAGCAGCGTAGATACCGGGACAGGGGTAGCTAACTATGGCTACACCTTC. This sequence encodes CASSVDTGTGVANYGYTF.

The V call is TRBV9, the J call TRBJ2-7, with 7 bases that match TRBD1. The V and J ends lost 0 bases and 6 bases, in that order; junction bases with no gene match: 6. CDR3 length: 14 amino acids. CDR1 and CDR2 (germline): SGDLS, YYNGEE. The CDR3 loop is CASSVGGEGAEQYF. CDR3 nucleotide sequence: TGTGCCAGCAGCGTAGGGGGAGAGGGGGCCGAGCAGTACTTC.

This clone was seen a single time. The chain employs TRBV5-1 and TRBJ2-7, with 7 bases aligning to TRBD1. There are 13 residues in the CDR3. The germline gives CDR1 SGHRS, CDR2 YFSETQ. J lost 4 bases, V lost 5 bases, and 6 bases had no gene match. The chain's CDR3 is CASSFDRAYEQYF. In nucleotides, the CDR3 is TGCGCCAGCAGTTTCGACAGGGCTTACGAGCAGTACTTC.

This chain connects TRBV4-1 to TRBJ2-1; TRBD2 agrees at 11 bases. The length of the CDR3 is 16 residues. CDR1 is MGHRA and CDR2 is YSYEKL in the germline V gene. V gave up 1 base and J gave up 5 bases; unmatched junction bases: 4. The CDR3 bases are TGCGCCAGCAGCCAAGGACTAGCGGGGAGGCACAATGAGCAGTTCTTC. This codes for CASSQGLAGRHNEQFF.

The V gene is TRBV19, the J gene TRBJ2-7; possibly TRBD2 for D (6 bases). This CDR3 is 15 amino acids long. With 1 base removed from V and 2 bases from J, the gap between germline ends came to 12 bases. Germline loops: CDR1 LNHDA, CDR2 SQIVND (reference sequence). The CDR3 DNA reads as TGTGCCAGTAGTATAGCCGGGGGACCAACCTACGAGCAGTACTTC. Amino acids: CASSIAGGPTYEQYF.

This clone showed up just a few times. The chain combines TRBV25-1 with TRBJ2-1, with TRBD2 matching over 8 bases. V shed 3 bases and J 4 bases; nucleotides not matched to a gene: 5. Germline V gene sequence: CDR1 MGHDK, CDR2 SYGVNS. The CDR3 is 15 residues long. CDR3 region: CASSDPAGVYNEQFF. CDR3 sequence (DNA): TGTGCCAGCAGTGATCCAGCGGGGGTGTACAATGAGCAGTTCTTC.

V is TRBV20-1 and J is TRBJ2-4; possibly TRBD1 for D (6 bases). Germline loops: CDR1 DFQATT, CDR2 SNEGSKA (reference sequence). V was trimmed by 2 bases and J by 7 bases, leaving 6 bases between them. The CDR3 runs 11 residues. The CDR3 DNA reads TGCAGTGCTAGACAGGGGAACATTCAGTACTTC. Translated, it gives CSARQGNIQYF.

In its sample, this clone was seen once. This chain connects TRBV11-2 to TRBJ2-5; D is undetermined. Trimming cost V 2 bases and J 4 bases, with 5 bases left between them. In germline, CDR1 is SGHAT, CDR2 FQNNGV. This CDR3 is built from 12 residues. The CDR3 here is CASSLLPETQYF. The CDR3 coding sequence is TGTGCCAGCAGCTTACTCCCAGAGACCCAGTACTTC.

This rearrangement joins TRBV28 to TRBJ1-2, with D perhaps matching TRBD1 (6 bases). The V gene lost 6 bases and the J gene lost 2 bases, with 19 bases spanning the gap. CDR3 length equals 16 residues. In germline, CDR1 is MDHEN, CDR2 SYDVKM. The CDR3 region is CASREFLTGRNYGYTF. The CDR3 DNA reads TGTGCCAGCAGAGAATTCCTTACAGGGAGAAACTATGGCTACACCTTC.

The CDR3 DNA reads TGTGCCAGCAGCCCGGGGGGCGGAGGGTTTGTGGAGCTGTTTTTT. This encodes CASSPGGGGFVELFF. V usage is TRBV2 and J usage is TRBJ2-2; D is possibly TRBD2 (7 bases). Germline V lookup: CDR1 SNHLY, CDR2 FYNNEI. Trimming pared 6 bases from V and 10 bases from J, leaving 21 bases between. The CDR3 runs to 15 residues.

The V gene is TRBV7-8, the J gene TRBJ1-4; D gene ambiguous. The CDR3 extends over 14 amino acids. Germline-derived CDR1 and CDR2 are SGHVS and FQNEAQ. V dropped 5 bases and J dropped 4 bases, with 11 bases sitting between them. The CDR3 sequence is CASSPRLYNEKLFF. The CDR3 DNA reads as TGTGCCAGCAGCCCGCGCCTTTATAATGAAAAACTGTTTTTT.

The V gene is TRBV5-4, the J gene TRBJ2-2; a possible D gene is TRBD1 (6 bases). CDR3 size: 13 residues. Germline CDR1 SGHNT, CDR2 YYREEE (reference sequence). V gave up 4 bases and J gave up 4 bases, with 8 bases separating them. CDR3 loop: CASSLDSTGELFF. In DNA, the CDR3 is TGTGCCAGCAGCCTGGACAGCACCGGGGAGCTGTTTTTT.

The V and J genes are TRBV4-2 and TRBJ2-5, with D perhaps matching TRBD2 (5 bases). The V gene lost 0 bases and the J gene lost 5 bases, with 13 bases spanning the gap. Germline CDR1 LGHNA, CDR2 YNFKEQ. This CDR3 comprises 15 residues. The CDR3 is CASSQDGGSEETQYF. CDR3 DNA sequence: TGTGCCAGCAGCCAAGACGGAGGTTCGGAGGAGACCCAGTACTTC.

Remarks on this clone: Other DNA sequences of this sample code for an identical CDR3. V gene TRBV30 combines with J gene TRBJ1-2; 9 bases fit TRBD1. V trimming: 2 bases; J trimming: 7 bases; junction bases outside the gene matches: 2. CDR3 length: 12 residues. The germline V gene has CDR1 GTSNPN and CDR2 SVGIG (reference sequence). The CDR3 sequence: CAWSTDRGGYTF. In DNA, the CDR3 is TGTGCCTGGAGTACGGACAGGGGTGGCTACACCTTC.

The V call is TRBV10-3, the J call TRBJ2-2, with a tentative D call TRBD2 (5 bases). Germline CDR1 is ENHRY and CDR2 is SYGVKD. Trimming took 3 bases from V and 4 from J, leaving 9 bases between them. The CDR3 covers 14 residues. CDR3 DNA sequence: TGTGCCATCAGTGACCCGGGGAGCACCGGGGAGCTGTTTTTT. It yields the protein CAISDPGSTGELFF.

The CDR3: CASRLAGGSQFF. In nucleotides, the CDR3 is TGTGCCAGCAGACTCGCGGGGGGATCTCAGTTCTTC. The gene calls are TRBV6-6 and TRBJ2-1, with 8 bases lining up with TRBD2. The V gene end was trimmed by 6 bases and the J gene end by 13 bases; junction bases not matched to a gene: 8. The CDR3 loop spans 12 amino acids. Germline V CDR1 and CDR2: MNHNY, SVGAGI (reference sequence).

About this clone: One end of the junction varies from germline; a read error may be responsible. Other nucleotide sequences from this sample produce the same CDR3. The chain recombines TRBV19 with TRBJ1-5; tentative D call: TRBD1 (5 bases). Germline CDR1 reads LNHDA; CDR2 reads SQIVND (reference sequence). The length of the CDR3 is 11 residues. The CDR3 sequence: CASEQGDHQHF. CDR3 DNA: TGTGCCAGCGAGCAAGGGGATCACCAGCACTTT.

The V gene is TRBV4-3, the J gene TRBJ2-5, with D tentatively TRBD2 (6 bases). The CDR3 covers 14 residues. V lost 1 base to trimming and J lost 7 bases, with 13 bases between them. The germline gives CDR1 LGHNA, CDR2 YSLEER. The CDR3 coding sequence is TGCGCCAGCAGCCAAGGCGGGGCCTCACGGACCCAGTACTTC. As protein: CASSQGGASRTQYF.

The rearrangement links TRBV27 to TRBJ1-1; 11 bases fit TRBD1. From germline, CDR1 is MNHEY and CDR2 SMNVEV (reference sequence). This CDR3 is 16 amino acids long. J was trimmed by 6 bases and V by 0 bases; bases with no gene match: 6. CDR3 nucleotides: TGTGCCAGCAGTTTATCCGGACAGGGGGCGGCTGCTGAAGCTTTCTTT. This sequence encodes CASSLSGQGAAAEAFF.